This T cell receptor beta chain was obtained from a study of blood T cells in healthy people across ages. General study points: Diversity figures derived from one million T cells were judged to underestimate the true value.

CDR3 length: 13 amino acids. V dropped 1 base and J dropped 10 bases, with 11 bases sitting between them. Germline V gene sequence: CDR1 SEHNR, CDR2 FQNEAQ (reference sequence). The table lists this clonotype with a few counts. Its antigen is not known. A much bigger clone sits one base away, suggesting this may be a read error. A second PCR, run for roughly 6 to 11 cycles, used a sample-barcoded 5' primer plus a J-beta primer mix. Carrying 12 random nucleotides, a template-switch adaptor labeled each individual cDNA molecule. TCRdb ran MiXCR on the 5' RACE reads and lists one entry per CDR3 protein. The data contain 1.5 million to 2 million distinct CDR3 sequences, about two fifths of them seen just once; the ten biggest clones take up more than 20%.

Sequenced material: blood. The J gene is TRBJ1-5, the V gene TRBV7-9; the D is unclear. The clonotype originates from a human donor in good health. This chain's CDR3 is CASSLGGEHPQHF. CDR3 in DNA: TGTGCCAGCAGCTTAGGCGGTGAGCACCCCCAGCATTTT.